Sequencing of this T cell receptor beta chain was carried out in a study of cytomegalovirus exposure and HLA in healthy donors (dated by TCRdb to 2017 to 2019). Background on the whole study: According to an earlier analysis of 587 of the donors, some 170 million T cells yielded over 100 million unique TCR beta sequences and approximately 300 Gb of sequence data. Approximately 300 gigabases of sequencing data and 91 million or so unique TCR sequences made up an early release that covered around 640 HLA-typed donors. The genetic ancestry cluster associated with self-reported Caucasian donors included roughly 84% of the roughly 400 genotyped donors. The study aimed to test whether cataloging public T cell receptors could reveal signatures of past pathogen exposure. Using immunosequencing, the study profiled T cell repertoires from approximately 700 subjects and related those repertoires to cytomegalovirus serostatus. Besides the first cohort of 500 to 700 subjects, a separate validation cohort made up of roughly 120 different subjects was used. The study combined high-throughput TCR immunosequencing, statistical association of individual TCRs with disease status, and machine learning to predict cytomegalovirus infection status. A later analysis re-examined previously published TCR beta repertoires from roughly 720 donors and added high-resolution HLA genotyping to investigate patterns of TCR occurrence. In the later analysis, no new phenotypic data were used to find candidate immune exposures; instead, reliance was placed on TCR beta sequences and their occurrence across donors. In an earlier analysis of roughly 600 of the donors, high-throughput TCR beta sequencing was used to judge whether each TCR beta V gene segment behaved as functional or pseudogenic. Donor age, sex, ethnicity and CMV serostatus were collected together with the repertoire data. A later genetic analysis took genome-wide SNP genotypes for 398 of the 666 donors and used that subset as a discovery cohort. Every repertoire in the discovery cohort had been generated on one and the same sequencing platform. Both class I and class II loci were covered by HLA typing, at four-digit resolution. The number of donors typed differed by locus, with 629-630 for A, B, C, DRB1 and DQB1, roughly 520 for DQA1, over 600 for DPA1, and 450 to 480 for DPB1. Because of strong linkage in the cohort, five DR-DQ haplotypes were treated as single units for association and clustering. Among some 400 genotyped donors of the cohort, an average of approximately 230,000 unique TCR beta nucleotide sequences were sequenced per donor, roughly a sixth of them non-productive. Broad study findings and their caveats: An earlier analysis of 587 of the donors showed that most TCR beta V segments appeared in productive rearrangements either about 87% or about 30% of the time, which broadly matched IMGT annotations. In a later analysis, several top co-occurrence clusters were reported to appear linked to parvovirus B19, influenza, CMV and Epstein-Barr virus. In both the original and validation cohorts, the classifier was reported to diagnose cytomegalovirus status with high specificity and sensitivity. Sequencing depth was assumed to be roughly uniform across donors in the presence/absence analyses, though that assumption may not hold. The earlier analysis of almost 600 of the donors excluded roughly 17 rarely observed V segments, including chromosome 9 orphons, because counts were too low. The only immune exposure information available for the cohort was CMV serostatus. This cohort had only TCR beta chains sequenced, and the lack of alpha or paired-chain data limited which features could be detected. Specific HLA alleles were associated with 15,000 to 20,000 TCR beta sequences at a false discovery rate of 0.05 in a later analysis. The authors suggested that the approach could potentially be generalized to other disease states and immunological phenotypes. In vitro tests confirmed that three of the cytomegalovirus-associated TCR beta chains recognize cytomegalovirus antigens. A total of some 180 TCR beta chains were listed by the study as associated with cytomegalovirus. In a later genetic analysis, a missense DCLRE1C variant was associated with V-gene and J-gene trimming of TCR beta chains, and the association was replicated in an independent cohort. A further reported finding was that TCR beta sequences accurately predicted the HLA-A and HLA-B alleles for most subjects in the first cohort. In a later genetic analysis, fewer N-insertions in productive TCRs were reported among donors in an Asian-associated ancestry cluster than the roughly 700-donor mean. In a later analysis, TCR association rates were found to vary across HLA loci, with the most associated TCRs seen for DRB1 alleles and the fewest for HLA-C alleles. While some public TCRs were present in many individuals, most TCR sequences turned up only very rarely across donors. When HLA alleles, especially DR and DQ, strongly co-occurred, TCR associations were difficult to assign to individual alleles. According to a later analysis, most CMV-associated TCR beta chains appeared to be HLA-restricted, and the HLA associations seemed to be driven largely by CMV exposure. Linkage disequilibrium might explain the correlated functional status among segregating V segments, but an unknown experimental factor could not be excluded. A later analysis found that HLA-associated TCR beta chains were more clonally expanded and had lower generation probabilities than equally common non-associated chains. Because HLA typing was missing for some donors at each locus, association tests included only the typed subset. Because the 87-base-pair reads could not distinguish some IMGT-functional V segments, including TRBV6-2 and TRBV6-3, those segments were excluded. The sequencing pipeline was judged likely to have produced a cluster of highly shared sequence variants as a technical artifact.

Sequences SGDLS (CDR1) and YYNGEE (CDR2) are obtained from the germline V gene. CDR3 length: 16 amino acids, cysteine to phenylalanine. Only the CDR3 region is kept as DNA, spanning 48 bases read in frame from base 1. The V and J ends are trimmed by 4 bases and 5 bases, leaving 19 bases between them. In the case of this clone: Which antigen it targets is not known. Within one base of it there is no much larger clone, and no base qualities were kept.

The library was obtained by the immunoSEQ multiplex PCR assay. A mixture of 60 forward primers for TCR Vbeta segments and 13 reverse primers for TCR Jbeta segments was used in the multiplex PCR. A multiplex PCR assay on genomic DNA amplified the CDR3 region of rearranged TCR beta genes. The amplified TCR beta libraries were sequenced on the Illumina HiSeq System as 87-base-pair reads. The published analysis was carried out like this. Across the 600 to 700 repertoires, a later analysis counted 60 million to 90 million unique TCR beta chains, around 11 million of which were shared by at least two donors. A nearest-neighbor algorithm error-corrected the raw reads and collapsed the reads into unique sequences, merging closely related sequences to remove PCR and sequencing errors. To assign V, D and J gene segments, CDR3 sequences were aligned to IMGT reference sequences. For a sequence to be retained, at least a six-nucleotide match to both a V gene segment and a J gene segment was required. A rearrangement was called productive if the CDR3 had no stop codons and remained in frame with V and J, and every other rearrangement was called non-productive. CDR3 was defined according to IMGT convention as the region running from the second conserved V-encoded cysteine to the conserved J-encoded phenylalanine. The earlier analysis of about 590 of the donors excluded sequences that lacked an unambiguous match to a single V gene segment. An earlier analysis of roughly 590 of the donors called V segments functional above 56.7% productive rearrangements and segregating when the between-donor standard deviation exceeded 5%. To diagnose cytomegalovirus status from the catalog of TCR beta chain sequences, a statistical classification framework was built. A later analysis assigned V and J genes by comparing TCR nucleotide sequences with IMGT/GENE-DB human TR gene sequences. The TCRdist pipeline was used in a later analysis to assign CDR3 sequences and most-parsimonious VDJ recombination scenarios. A later analysis defined each TCR beta chain by its CDR3 amino acid sequence plus V-gene family, and excluded reads lacking a unique V-gene family. To address suspected cross-contamination and a sequencing artifact, a later analysis removed over 500 highly shared, low-generation-probability nucleotide sequences. For each public chain, a later analysis derived a clonal expansion index from normalized ranks of inferred template counts within each repertoire. In a later analysis, generation probabilities were computed using a VDJ recombination model fitted to out-of-frame rearrangements, and the results were checked against IGoR. A later analysis scored TCR-TCR, TCR-HLA and TCR-CMV co-occurrence with hypergeometric tests, applying a repertoire-size bias correction to TCR pairs. In a later analysis, false discovery rates were estimated by permuting HLA or CMV assignments 20 times. A later analysis grouped co-occurring TCRs with DBSCAN, adding TCRdist sequence similarity when clustering within HLA-allele-positive subsets. For co-occurrence clustering, repertoires with fewer than 30,000 or more than 120,000 public chains were excluded, along with roughly five repertoires with anomalous nucleotide sharing. Here the immuneACCESS table is served through TCRdb, limited to in-frame sequences with V and J called. Missing clones are a known gap in these copies; in checked studies unresolved V genes cover under half, and the rest lacks a known reason. D and trimming come from the DNA, and the V and J calls and clone size come from that table. This sample holds 110,000 to 150,000 clones; about 75% were observed only once. Around 7% of the sample is in the top ten clones.

In total, roughly 710 healthy bone marrow donors made up the cohort. All cohort members were sampled while nominally healthy, although unrecorded immune exposures were likely present. The donor was CMV seronegative and was included in the group of approximately 350 seronegative cohort members. Every donor gave a peripheral blood sample, and the peripheral blood mononuclear cells from that sample were used for TCR beta sequencing. Genomic DNA was extracted from the blood cell samples with the Qiagen DNeasy Blood Extraction Kit. This receptor was taken from a man in his thirties or forties in good health and CMV-seronegative. The rearranged chain carries TRBV9 and TRBJ2-1, with TRBD2 perhaps the D gene, on 5 matching bases. The sequenced material came from PBMCs. The DNA is TGTGCCAGCAGCCCGCTAGCAGGACTGGCAAACAATGAGCAGTTCTTC. Its translation reads: CASSPLAGLANNEQFF.